These T cell receptor beta chains were read from a single sample in a study of T-cell reconstitution after alpha-beta-depleted transplantation in children. TCRdb passed the PCR reads through MiXCR, listing each CDR3 protein once. The table has some 490,000 distinct CDR3 sequences, around 12% seen once. This specimen consisted of PBMCs from the stem cell graft donor, obtained from the stem cell graft. These receptors all stem from a human donor who donated a stem cell graft to a child with combined immunodeficiency. The CDR3 runs from the conserved cysteine through the conserved F or W. A D gene is named only where the DNA matches it firmly. Not every row has a clone size; where given, it reads once, few, many or a size class.

CDR3 DNA	CDR3 protein	clone size	D gene	V gene	J gene
TGTGCCAGCAGCCAGTGGACTAGCGGGGGCGGGGCCGATGAGCAGTTCTTC	CASSQWTSGGGADEQFF	few	TRBD2	TRBV7-8	TRBJ2-1
TGTGCCAGCAGCTCTCGGGGACTAGCGGGGGGGCAGAATTTCAATGAGCAGTTCTTC	CASSSRGLAGGQNFNEQFF	NA	TRBD2	TRBV11-1	TRBJ2-1
TGTGCCAGCATTGGGAGGGCCACAGATACGCAGTATTTT	CASIGRATDTQYF	NA	TRBD2	TRBV2	TRBJ2-3
TGTGCCACCAGCAGAGATAGGGGGGAGCAGCAGACCCAGTACTTC	CATSRDRGEQQTQYF	NA	NA	TRBV15	TRBJ2-5
TGTGCCTGGAGTACCACAGGGGGCGGCTACGAGCAGTACTTC	CAWSTTGGGYEQYF	NA	TRBD1	TRBV30	TRBJ2-7
TGCGCCAGCAGCCAAGGACAGGGTGCAGGCTATGGCTACACCTTC	CASSQGQGAGYGYTF	NA	TRBD1	TRBV4-3	TRBJ1-2
TGTGCCAGCGGCACTAGCGGAGACTACAATGAGCAGTTCTTC	CASGTSGDYNEQFF	many	TRBD2	TRBV5-5	TRBJ2-1
TGTGCCAGCAGTTCAAGACAGGGCCAAGAGACCCAGTACTTC	CASSSRQGQETQYF	NA	TRBD1	TRBV12-3/TRBV12-4	TRBJ2-5
TGCAGTGCCGGTAAGCGGGGATACTACAATGAGCAGTTCTTC	CSAGKRGYYNEQFF	many	TRBD2	TRBV20-1	TRBJ2-1
TGTGCCAGCAGCTTCCAAAACATTCAGTACTTC	CASSFQNIQYF	many	NA	TRBV7-2	TRBJ2-4
TGTGCCAGCAGCATATCCGGGACCCCACAAGAGACCCAGTACTTC	CASSISGTPQETQYF	NA	NA	TRBV11-3	TRBJ2-5
TGTGCCAGCAGTGAGGCGTGGGAGGGGTCCTACGAGCAGTACTTC	CASSEAWEGSYEQYF	few	TRBD2	TRBV2	TRBJ2-7
TGTGCCAGCAGTTTCTCAAGAACAGGGGGCCTCGGCTACACCTTC	CASSFSRTGGLGYTF	many	TRBD1	TRBV6-2/TRBV6-3	TRBJ1-2
TGTGCCAGCAGTTACAACGACGGGGACTACGAGCAGTACTTC	CASSYNDGDYEQYF	many	NA	TRBV6-5	TRBJ2-7
TGTGCCAGCAGTCGGGGCCCACTGGGACAGGGAGCCTACAATGAGCAGTTCTTC	CASSRGPLGQGAYNEQFF	NA	TRBD1	TRBV27	TRBJ2-1
TGCAGTGCTAGCCCCGCTAGCGGGGGGAACAATGAGCAGTTCTTC	CSASPASGGNNEQFF	NA	TRBD2	TRBV20-1	TRBJ2-1
TGTGCCACCAGTGAATACGGGGCAAACATTCAGTACTTC	CATSEYGANIQYF	NA	NA	TRBV24-1	TRBJ2-4
TGTGCCAGCAGCCTAGTGGGGGGACCCAGTAATGAGCAGTTCTTC	CASSLVGGPSNEQFF	NA	NA	TRBV6-1	TRBJ2-1
TGTGCCAGCAGCTTAGCAGGCGGGCTAGCGGAGTACAATGAGCAGTTCTTC	CASSLAGGLAEYNEQFF	many	TRBD2	TRBV7-2	TRBJ2-1
TGTGCCAGCAGTGAACGGCGGACTAGCGGACCCACCGGGGAGCTGTTTTTT	CASSERRTSGPTGELFF	few	TRBD2	TRBV6-1	TRBJ2-2
TGTGCCAGCTTGTGGCTTGAGGGAGATACGCAGTATTTT	CASLWLEGDTQYF	NA	NA	TRBV12-3/TRBV12-4	TRBJ2-3
TGTGCCAGCAGTGACACTAGCGGGAGGGCCAGGACCTACAATGAGCAGTTCTTC	CASSDTSGRARTYNEQFF	few	TRBD2	TRBV25-1	TRBJ2-1
TGTGCCAGCAGCCTGACTAGCGGGAGGTCTTCAGAGCAGTACTTC	CASSLTSGRSSEQYF	NA	TRBD2	TRBV6-1	TRBJ2-7
TGTGCCAGCAGCTCCCTGAGGCGGTCTGAAGCTTTCTTT	CASSSLRRSEAFF	few	NA	TRBV3-1	TRBJ1-1
TGTGCCAGCAGTTATTCCGGGAAATCCGGGGAGCTGTTTTTT	CASSYSGKSGELFF	many	NA	TRBV6-5	TRBJ2-2
TGTGCCTGGAAAGAAAACTCTGGGGCCAACGTCCTGACTTTC	CAWKENSGANVLTF	NA	NA	TRBV30	TRBJ2-6
TGTGCCATCAGTGGATATACCGGGGAGCTGTTTTTT	CAISGYTGELFF	few	NA	TRBV10-3	TRBJ2-2
TGTGCCAGCAGCTGGGGAGGCCAGAGCACAGATACGCAGTATTTT	CASSWGGQSTDTQYF	many	NA	TRBV27	TRBJ2-3
TGTGCCTGGAGTGTACGACTAGACACAGATACGCAGTATTTT	CAWSVRLDTDTQYF	few	NA	TRBV30	TRBJ2-3
TGTGCCAGCAGTTTAGGCATCCCAGAAAAACTGTTTTTT	CASSLGIPEKLFF	NA	NA	TRBV12-3/TRBV12-4	TRBJ1-4
TGTGCCAGCAGCTCGACAGGGGCCCGCAATCAGCCCCAGCATTTT	CASSSTGARNQPQHF	NA	TRBD1	TRBV7-3	TRBJ1-5
TGCGCCAGCACCGGATCAGCCACTGAAGCTTTCTTT	CASTGSATEAFF	many	NA	TRBV5-1	TRBJ1-1